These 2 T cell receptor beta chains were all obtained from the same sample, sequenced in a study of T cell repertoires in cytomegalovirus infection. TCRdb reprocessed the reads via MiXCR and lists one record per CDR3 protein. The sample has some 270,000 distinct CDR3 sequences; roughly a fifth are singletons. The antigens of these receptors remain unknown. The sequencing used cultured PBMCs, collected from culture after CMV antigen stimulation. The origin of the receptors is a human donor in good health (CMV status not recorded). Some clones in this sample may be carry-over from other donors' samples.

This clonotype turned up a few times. CDR3 bases: TGTGCCAGCAGCTTAAATGGCGGGAGGGCCGGTGAGCAGTTCTTC. This encodes CASSLNGGRAGEQFF. The V gene is TRBV7-3, the J gene TRBJ2-1, with TRBD2 matching 9 bases. In germline, CDR1 is SGHTA, CDR2 FQGTGA. CDR3 length equals 15 residues. Trimming cost V 1 base and J 9 bases; bases outside gene matches: 7. The full variable domain, its missing parts supplied by reference TRBV7-3 and TRBJ2-1, is GAGVSQTPSNKVTEKGKYVELRCDPISGHTALYWYRQSLGQGPEFLIYFQGTGAADDSGLPNDRFFAVRPEGSVSTLKIQRTERGDSAVYLCASSLNGGRAGEQFFGPGTRLTVL.

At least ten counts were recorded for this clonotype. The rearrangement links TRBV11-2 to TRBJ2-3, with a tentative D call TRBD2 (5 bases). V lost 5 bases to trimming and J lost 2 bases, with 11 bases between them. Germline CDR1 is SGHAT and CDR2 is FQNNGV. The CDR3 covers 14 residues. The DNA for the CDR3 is TGTGCCAGCAGCATATCGGGATACACAGATACGCAGTATTTT. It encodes CASSISGYTDTQYF.